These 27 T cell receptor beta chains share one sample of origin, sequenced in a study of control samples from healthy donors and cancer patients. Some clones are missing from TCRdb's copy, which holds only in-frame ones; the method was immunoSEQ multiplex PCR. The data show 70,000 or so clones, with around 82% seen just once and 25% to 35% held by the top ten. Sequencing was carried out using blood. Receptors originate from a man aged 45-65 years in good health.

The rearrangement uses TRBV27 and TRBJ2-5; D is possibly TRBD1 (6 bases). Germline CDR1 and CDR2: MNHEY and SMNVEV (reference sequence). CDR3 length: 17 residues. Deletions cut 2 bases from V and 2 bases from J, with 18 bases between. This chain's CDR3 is CASSLRGYRDPQETQYF. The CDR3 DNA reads TGTGCCAGCAGTTTAAGGGGCTACAGGGACCCTCAAGAGACCCAGTACTTC.

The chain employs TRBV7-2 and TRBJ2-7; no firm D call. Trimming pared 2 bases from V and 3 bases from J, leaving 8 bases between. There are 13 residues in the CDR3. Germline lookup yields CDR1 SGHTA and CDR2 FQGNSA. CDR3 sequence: CASSLSPRYEQYF. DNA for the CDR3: TGTGCCAGCAGCTTAAGCCCCCGCTACGAGCAGTACTTC.

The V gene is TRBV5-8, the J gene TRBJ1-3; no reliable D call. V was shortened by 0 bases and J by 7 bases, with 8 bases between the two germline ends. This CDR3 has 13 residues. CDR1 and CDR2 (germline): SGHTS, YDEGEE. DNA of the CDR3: TGTGCCAGCAGCTTGGGATGGGTTAACACCATATATTTT. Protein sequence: CASSLGWVNTIYF. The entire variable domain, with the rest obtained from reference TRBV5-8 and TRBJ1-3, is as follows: EAGVTQSPTHLIKTRGQQATLRCSPISGHTSVYWYQQALGLGLQFLLWYDEGEERNRGNFPPRFSGRQFPNYSSELNVNALELEDSALYLCASSLGWVNTIYFGEGSWLTVV.

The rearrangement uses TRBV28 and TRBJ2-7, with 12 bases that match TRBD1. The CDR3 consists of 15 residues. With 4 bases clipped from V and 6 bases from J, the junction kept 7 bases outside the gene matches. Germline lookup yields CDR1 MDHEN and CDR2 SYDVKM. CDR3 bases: TGTGCCAGCAGTTCTCCGGGACAGGGGGCGGGCGAGCAGTACTTC. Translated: CASSSPGQGAGEQYF.

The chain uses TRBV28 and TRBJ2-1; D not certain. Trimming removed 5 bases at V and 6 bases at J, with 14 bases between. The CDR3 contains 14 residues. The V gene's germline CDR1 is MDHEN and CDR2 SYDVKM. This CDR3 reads CASSILGSFNEQFF. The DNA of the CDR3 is TGTGCCAGCAGTATCCTAGGTTCGTTCAATGAGCAGTTCTTC.

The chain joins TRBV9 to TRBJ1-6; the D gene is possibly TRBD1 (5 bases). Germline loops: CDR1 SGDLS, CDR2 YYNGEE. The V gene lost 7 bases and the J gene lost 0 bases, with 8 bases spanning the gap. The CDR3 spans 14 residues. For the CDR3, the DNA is TGTGCCAGCGGGGGTGGCTCCTATAATTCACCCCTCCACTTT. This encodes CASGGGSYNSPLHF.

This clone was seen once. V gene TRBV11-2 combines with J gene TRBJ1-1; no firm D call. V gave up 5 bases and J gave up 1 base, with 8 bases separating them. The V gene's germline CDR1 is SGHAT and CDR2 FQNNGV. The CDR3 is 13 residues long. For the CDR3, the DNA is TGTGCCAGCAGCCCGGGCTGGAACACTGAAGCTTTCTTT. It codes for CASSPGWNTEAFF.

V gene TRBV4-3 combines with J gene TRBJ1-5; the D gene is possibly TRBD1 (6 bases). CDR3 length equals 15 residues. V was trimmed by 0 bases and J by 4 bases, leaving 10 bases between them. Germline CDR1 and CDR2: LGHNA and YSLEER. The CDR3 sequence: CASSQDGGANQPQHF. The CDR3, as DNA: TGCGCCAGCAGCCAAGATGGGGGGGCTAATCAGCCCCAGCATTTT.

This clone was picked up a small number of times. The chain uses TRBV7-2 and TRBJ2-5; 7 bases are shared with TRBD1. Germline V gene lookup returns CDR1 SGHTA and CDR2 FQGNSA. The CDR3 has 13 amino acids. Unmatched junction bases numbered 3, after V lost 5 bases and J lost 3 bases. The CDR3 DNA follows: TGTGCCAGCAGCCGTGGGACAGAAGAGACCCAGTACTTC. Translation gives CASSRGTEETQYF.

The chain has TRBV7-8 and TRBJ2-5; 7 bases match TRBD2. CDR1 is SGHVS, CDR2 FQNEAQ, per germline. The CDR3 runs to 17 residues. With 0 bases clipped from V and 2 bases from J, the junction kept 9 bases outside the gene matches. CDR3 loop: CASSLALLAQRQETQYF. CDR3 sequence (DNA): TGTGCCAGCAGCTTAGCTCTACTAGCGCAGAGGCAAGAGACCCAGTACTTC.

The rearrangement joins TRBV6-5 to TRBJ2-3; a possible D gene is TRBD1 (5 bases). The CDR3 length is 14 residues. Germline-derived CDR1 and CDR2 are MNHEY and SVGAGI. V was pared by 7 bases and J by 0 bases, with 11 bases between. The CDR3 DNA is TGTGCCAGCAACAGGAGAACTAGCACAGATACGCAGTATTTT. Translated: CASNRRTSTDTQYF.

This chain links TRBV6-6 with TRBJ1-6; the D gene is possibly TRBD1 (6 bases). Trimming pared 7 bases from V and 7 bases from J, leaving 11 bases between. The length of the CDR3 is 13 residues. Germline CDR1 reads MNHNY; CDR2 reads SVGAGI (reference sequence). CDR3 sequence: CASIWGRNSPLHF. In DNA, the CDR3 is TGTGCCAGCATATGGGGGCGCAATTCACCCCTCCACTTT.

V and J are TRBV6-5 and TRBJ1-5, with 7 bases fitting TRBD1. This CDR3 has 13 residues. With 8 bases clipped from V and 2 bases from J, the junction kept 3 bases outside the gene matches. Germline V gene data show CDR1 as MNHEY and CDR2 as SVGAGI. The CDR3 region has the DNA TGTGCCAGCGGAGGGACAGGCAATCAGCCCCAGCATTTT. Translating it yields CASGGTGNQPQHF.

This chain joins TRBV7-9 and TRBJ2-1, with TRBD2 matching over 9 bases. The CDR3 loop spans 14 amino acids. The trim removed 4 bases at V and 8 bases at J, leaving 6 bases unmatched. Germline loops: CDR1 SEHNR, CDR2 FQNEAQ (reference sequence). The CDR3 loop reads CASSSLSGRHEQFF. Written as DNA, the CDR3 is TGTGCCAGCAGCTCCCTAAGCGGGAGGCATGAGCAGTTCTTC.

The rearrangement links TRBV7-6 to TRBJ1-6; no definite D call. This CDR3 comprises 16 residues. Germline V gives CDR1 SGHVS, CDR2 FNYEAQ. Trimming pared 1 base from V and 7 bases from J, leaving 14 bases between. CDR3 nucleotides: TGTGCCAGCAGCTTAGAAATTTCACCCCGAAATTCACCCCTCCACTTT. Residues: CASSLEISPRNSPLHF. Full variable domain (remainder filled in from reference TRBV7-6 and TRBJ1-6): GAGVSQSPRYKVTKRGQDVALRCDPISGHVSLYWYRQALGQGPEFLTYFNYEAQQDKSGLPNDRFSAERPEGSISTLTIQRTEQRDSAMYRCASSLEISPRNSPLHFGNGTRLTVT.

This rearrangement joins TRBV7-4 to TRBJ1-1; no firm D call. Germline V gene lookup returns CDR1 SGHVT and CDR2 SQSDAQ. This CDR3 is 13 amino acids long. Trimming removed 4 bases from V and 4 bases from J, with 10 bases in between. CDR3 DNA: TGTGCCAGCAGCTCCGGGTGGGGCACTGAAGCTTTCTTT. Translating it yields CASSSGWGTEAFF.

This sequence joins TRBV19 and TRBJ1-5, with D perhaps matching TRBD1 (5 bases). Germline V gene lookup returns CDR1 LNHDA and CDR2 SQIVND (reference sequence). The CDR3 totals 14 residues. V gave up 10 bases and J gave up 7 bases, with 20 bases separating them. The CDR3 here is CATTNKRGWQPQHF. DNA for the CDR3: TGTGCCACCACAAACAAAAGGGGTTGGCAGCCCCAGCATTTT. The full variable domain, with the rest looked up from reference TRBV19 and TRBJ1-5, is DGGITQSPKYLFRKEGQNVTLSCEQNLNHDAMYWYRQDPGQGLRLIYYSQIVNDFQKGDIAEGYSVSREKKESFPLTVTSAQKNPTAFYLCATTNKRGWQPQHFGDGTRLSIL.

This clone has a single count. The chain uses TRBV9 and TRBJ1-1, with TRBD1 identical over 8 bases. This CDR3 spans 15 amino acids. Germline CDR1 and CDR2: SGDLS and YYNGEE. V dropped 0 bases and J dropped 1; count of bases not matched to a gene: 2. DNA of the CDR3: TGTGCCAGCAGCGTAGGAACAGGGGGGAACACTGAAGCTTTCTTT. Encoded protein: CASSVGTGGNTEAFF.

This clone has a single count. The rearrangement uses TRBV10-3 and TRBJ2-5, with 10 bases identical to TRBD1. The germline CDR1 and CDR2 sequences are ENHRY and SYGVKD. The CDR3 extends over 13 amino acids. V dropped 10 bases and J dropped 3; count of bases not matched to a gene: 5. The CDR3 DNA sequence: TGTGCCACGACAGGGGGCGGCGAAGAGACCCAGTACTTC. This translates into CATTGGGEETQYF.

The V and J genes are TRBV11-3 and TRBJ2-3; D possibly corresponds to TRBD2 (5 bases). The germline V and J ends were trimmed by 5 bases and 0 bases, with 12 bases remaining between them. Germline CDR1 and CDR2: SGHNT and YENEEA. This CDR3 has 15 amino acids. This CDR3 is CASSPSGTSTDTQYF. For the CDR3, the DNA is TGTGCCAGCAGCCCAAGCGGTACTAGCACAGATACGCAGTATTTT.

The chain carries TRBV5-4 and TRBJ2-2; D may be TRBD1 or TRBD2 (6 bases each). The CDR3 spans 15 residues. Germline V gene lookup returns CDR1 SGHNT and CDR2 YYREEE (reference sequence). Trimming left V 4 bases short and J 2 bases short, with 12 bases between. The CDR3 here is CASSLFGGNTGELFF. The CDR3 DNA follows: TGTGCCAGCAGCCTCTTCGGGGGCAACACCGGGGAGCTGTTTTTT.

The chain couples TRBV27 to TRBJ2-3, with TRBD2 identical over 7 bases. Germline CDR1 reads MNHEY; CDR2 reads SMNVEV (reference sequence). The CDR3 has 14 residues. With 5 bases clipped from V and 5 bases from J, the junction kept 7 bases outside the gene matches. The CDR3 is CASSPNKRGDTQYF. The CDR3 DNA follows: TGTGCCAGCAGTCCCAATAAGCGGGGAGATACGCAGTATTTT.

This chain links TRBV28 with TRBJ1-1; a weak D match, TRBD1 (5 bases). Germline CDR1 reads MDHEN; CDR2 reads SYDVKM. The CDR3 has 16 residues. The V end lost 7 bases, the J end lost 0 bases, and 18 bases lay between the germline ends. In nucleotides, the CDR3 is TGTGCCAGCAACACCTGGTGGGGGGGGATGAACACTGAAGCTTTCTTT. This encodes CASNTWWGGMNTEAFF.

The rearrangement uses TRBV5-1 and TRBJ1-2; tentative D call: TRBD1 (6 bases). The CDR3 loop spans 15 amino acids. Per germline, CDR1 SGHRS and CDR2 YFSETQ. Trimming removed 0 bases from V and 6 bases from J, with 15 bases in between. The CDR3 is CASSLEARGRNGYTF. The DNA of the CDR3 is TGCGCCAGCAGCTTGGAAGCGCGGGGGCGCAATGGCTACACCTTC.

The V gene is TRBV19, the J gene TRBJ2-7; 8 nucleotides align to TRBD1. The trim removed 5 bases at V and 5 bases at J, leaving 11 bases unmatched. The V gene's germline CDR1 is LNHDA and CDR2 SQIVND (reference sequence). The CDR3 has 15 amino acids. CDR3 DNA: TGTGCCAGTAGTCCCTTAGGCGGACAGGGTAACGAGCAGTACTTC. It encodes CASSPLGGQGNEQYF.

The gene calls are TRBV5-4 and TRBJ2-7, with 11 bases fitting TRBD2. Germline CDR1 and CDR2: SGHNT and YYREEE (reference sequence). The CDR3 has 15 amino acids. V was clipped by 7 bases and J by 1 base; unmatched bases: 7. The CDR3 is CASGLAGGVSYEQYF. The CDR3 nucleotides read TGTGCCAGCGGGCTAGCGGGGGGTGTTTCCTACGAGCAGTACTTC.

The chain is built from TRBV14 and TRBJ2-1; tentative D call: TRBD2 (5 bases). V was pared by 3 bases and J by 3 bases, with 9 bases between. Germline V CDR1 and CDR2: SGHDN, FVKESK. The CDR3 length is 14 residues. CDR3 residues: CASSHKDFYNEQFF. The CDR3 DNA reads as TGTGCCAGCAGCCATAAGGACTTCTACAATGAGCAGTTCTTC.